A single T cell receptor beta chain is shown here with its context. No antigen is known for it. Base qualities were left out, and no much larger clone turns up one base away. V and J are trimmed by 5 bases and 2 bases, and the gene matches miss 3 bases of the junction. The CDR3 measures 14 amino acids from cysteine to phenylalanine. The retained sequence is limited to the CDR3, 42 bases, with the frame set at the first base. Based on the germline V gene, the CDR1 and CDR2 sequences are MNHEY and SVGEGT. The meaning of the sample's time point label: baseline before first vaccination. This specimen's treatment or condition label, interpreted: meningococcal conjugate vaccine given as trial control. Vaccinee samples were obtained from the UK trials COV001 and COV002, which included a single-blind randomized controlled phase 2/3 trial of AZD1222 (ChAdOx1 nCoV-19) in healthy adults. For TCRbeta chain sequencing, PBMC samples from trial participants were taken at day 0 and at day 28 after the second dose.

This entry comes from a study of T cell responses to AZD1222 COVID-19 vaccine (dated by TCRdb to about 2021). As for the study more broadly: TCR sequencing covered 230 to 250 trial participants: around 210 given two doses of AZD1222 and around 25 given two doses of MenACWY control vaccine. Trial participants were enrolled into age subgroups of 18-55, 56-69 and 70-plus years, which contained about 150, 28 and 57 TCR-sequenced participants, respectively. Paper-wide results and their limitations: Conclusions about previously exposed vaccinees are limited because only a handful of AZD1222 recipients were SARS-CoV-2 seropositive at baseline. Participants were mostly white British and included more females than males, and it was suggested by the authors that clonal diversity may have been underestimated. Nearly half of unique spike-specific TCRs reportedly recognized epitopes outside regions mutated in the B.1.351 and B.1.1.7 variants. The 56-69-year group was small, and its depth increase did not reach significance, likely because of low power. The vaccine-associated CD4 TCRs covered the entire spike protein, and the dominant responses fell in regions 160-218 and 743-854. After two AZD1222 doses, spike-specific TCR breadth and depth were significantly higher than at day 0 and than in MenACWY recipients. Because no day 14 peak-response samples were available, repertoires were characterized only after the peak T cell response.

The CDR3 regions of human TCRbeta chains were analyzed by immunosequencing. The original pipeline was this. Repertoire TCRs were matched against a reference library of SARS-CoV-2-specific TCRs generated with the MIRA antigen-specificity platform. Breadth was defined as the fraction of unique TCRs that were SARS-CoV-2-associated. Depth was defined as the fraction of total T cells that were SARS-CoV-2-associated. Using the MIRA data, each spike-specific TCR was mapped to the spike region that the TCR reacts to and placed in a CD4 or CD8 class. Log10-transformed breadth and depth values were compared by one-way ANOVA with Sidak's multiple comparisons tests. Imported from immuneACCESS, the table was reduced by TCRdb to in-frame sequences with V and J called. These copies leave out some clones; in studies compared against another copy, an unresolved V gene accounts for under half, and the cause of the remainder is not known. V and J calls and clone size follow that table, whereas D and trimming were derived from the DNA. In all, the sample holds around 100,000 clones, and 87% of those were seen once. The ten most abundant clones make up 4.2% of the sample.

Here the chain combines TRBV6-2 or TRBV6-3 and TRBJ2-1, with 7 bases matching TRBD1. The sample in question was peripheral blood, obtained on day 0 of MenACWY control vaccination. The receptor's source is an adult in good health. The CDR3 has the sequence CASSQGTAYNEQFF. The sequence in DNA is TGTGCCAGCAGTCAAGGGACAGCCTACAATGAGCAGTTCTTC.